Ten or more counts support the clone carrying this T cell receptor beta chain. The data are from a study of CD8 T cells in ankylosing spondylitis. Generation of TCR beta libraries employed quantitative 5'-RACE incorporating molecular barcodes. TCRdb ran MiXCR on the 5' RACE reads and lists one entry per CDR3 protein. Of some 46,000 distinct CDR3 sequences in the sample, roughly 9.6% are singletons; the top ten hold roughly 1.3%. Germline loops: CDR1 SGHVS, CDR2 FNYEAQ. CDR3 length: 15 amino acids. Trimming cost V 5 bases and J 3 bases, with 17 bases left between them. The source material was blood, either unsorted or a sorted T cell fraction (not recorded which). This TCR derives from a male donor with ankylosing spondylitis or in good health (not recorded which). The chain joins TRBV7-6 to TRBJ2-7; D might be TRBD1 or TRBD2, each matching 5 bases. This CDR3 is CASSGNSGPYYEQYF. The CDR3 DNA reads TGTGCCAGCAGCGGAAACTCGGGGCCCTACTACGAGCAGTACTTC.